The TCR beta chain under discussion was sequenced for a study of blood T cell repertoires in COVID-19. V lost 6 bases and J 4 bases, leaving 13 bases between the germline ends. The CDR3 loop spans 14 amino acids. Looked up from germline, CDR1 is SEHNR and CDR2 is FQNEAQ (reference sequence). Using immunoSEQ multiplex PCR, the repertoire was profiled, and TCRdb retains in-frame clones only, with some absent. The top ten hold about 1.8% of the sample, which has about 110,000 clones, roughly 70% seen once. The receptor was isolated from a woman in her thirties or forties with acute or convalescent COVID-19. The gene calls are TRBV7-9 and TRBJ1-5; no reliable D call. The source material was peripheral blood. The CDR3 reads CASSMTAGNQPQHF. The CDR3 nucleotides read TGTGCCAGCAGTATGACTGCGGGTAATCAGCCCCAGCATTTT.